This is a list of T cell receptor beta chains from one sample in a study of cytomegalovirus exposure and HLA in healthy donors. Method: immunoSEQ multiplex PCR; TCRdb's copy keeps in-frame clones and lacks some. The sample carries 120,000 to 150,000 clones, around two thirds recorded once. The sequencing sample was made of PBMCs. The source of these receptors is a woman under 30 in good health and CMV-seronegative. CDR3s include the opening cysteine and the closing phenylalanine or tryptophan. The D gene is left open where the match is weak. Size is stated for part of the rows, as once, few or many counts, or as a class when the clone is expanded.

TRBJ2-2,TRBV4-3,.,TRBD2,TGCGCCAGCAGCCAAGAGACGTGGACTAGCGGCGGGGAGCTGTTTTTT,CASSQETWTSGGELFF
TRBJ1-1,TRBV2,few,TRBD1,TGTGCCAGCAGGGGACAGAGAAACACTGAAGCTTTCTTT,CASRGQRNTEAFF
TRBJ2-5,TRBV9,.,TRBD2,TGTGCCAGCAGCACGGGACTAGCGGGCGAGACCCAGTACTTC,CASSTGLAGETQYF
TRBJ2-1,TRBV5-1,.,.,TGCGCCAGCAGCATCGACAGTTACAATGAGCAGTTCTTC,CASSIDSYNEQFF
TRBJ2-6,TRBV6-5,.,.,TGTGCCAGCAGTTACCGACACTCTGGGGCCAACGTCCTGACTTTC,CASSYRHSGANVLTF
TRBJ2-5,TRBV4-1,.,.,TGCGCCAGCAGCCTAGGACAGCAAGAGACCCAGTACTTC,CASSLGQQETQYF
TRBJ1-5,TRBV28,once,.,TGTGCCAGCACTCCAAATAGGGAGATAAATCAGCCCCAGCATTTT,CASTPNREINQPQHF
TRBJ2-1,TRBV18,.,TRBD2,TGTGCCAGCTCACCAAGGATTAGCGGGGGGGACTCCTACAATGAGCAGTTCTTC,CASSPRISGGDSYNEQFF
TRBJ1-6,TRBV9,.,.,TGTGCCAGCAGCGTAGGGGCAGTCTATAATTCACCCCTCCACTTT,CASSVGAVYNSPLHF
TRBJ2-6,TRBV18,.,.,TGTGCCAGCTCACCGGACCTAGGGGCCAATGTCCTGACTTTC,CASSPDLGANVLTF
TRBJ1-2,TRBV7-9,.,TRBD1,TGTGCCAGCAGCTCAAGACAGGGAGCTAACTATGGCTACACCTTC,CASSSRQGANYGYTF
TRBJ2-4,TRBV5-6,few,.,TGTGCCAGCAGCCCACAGGCGGTCGCCAAAAACATTCAGTACTTC,CASSPQAVAKNIQYF
TRBJ1-4,TRBV27,.,TRBD1,TGTGCCAGCAGAACCGGGACAGGGGTTGAAAAACTGTTTTTT,CASRTGTGVEKLFF
TRBJ1-1,TRBV29-1,.,.,TGCAGCGTCGCCGGGAGATTCAGGGAGGACACTGAAGCTTTCTTT,CSVAGRFREDTEAFF
TRBJ2-4,TRBV15,.,TRBD2,TGTGCCACCAGGACCAGCGGGAAGGGGCCCAGAAACAGTCAGTACTTC,CATRTSGKGPRNSQYF
TRBJ1-2,TRBV9,.,TRBD1,TGTGCCAGCAGCGTAGAGGGGACAGGCCCCTATGGCTACACCTTC,CASSVEGTGPYGYTF
TRBJ2-1,TRBV4-1,few,.,TGCGCCAGCAGCCAAGATCTCAATGAGCAGTTCTTC,CASSQDLNEQFF
TRBJ1-5,TRBV19,.,.,TGTGCCACCCTGGGACACCATAGCAATCAGCCCCAGCATTTT,CATLGHHSNQPQHF
TRBJ2-7,TRBV4-3,.,.,TGCGCCAGCAGCCAAGATCGCGTCTTCGAGCAGTACTTC,CASSQDRVFEQYF